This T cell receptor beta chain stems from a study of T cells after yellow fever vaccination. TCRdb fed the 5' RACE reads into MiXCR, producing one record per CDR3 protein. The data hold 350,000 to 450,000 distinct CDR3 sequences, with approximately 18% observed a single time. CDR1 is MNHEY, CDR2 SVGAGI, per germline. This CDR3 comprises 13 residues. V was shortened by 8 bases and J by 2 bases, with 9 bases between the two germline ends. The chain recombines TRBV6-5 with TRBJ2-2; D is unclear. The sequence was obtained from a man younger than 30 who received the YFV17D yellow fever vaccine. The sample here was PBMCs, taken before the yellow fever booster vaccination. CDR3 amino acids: CASRSANTGELFF. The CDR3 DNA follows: TGTGCCAGCCGGTCCGCAAACACCGGGGAGCTGTTTTTT.